This T cell receptor beta chain was sequenced in a study of blood T cell repertoires in COVID-19. The germline V gene encodes CDR1 MDHEN and CDR2 SYDVKM. Deletions cut 3 bases from V and 0 bases from J, with 17 bases between. The CDR3 totals 17 residues. As processed by the authors: It was from reference gene primer amplification that nucleated cell counts were estimated. The repertoire was sequenced with immunoSEQ multiplex PCR; TCRdb's copy has only in-frame clones and lacks some. V, J and clone size derive from that table, while D and trimming were established from the DNA sequence. The data contain 250,000 to 400,000 clones, about 91% of them singletons. Seattle participants joined during active infection and were tracked over time.

Sequencing was carried out using peripheral blood. This sequence originates from a young woman with COVID-19, enrolled during active disease. The V call is TRBV28, the J call TRBJ1-2; D ambiguous. The CDR3 nucleotides are TGTGCCAGCAGTTTCCTAAAGTACACGGGTGCTAACTATGGCTACACCTTC. It is translated as CASSFLKYTGANYGYTF.